This T cell receptor (beta chain) was documented in a study of regulatory T cells in long-lasting Graves disease. Study results and limitations: Lower TCR diversity characterized persistent Graves' patients relative to newly diagnosed patients.

The time point was: newly diagnosed GD, antithyroid drugs for less than 3 months. With RNA extracted from PBMCs as input, the TCR library was made. Note on this clonotype: Its antigen remains unidentified.

Building of the TCR beta libraries involved iRepertoire HTBI primers and Arm-PCR of CDR3 regions. TCRdb reprocessed the multiplex PCR reads via MiXCR and lists one record per CDR3 protein. The sample records roughly 350,000 distinct CDR3 sequences, about a sixth being singletons. The ends were cut back, 2 bases at V and 5 bases at J, with 13 bases in the middle. The CDR3 sequence is 15 residues long. Germline CDR1 reads DFQATT; CDR2 reads SNEGSKA (reference sequence). These same data were also listed under a study on T cells in Graves' hyperthyroidism and ophthalmopathy. From that second work: Exclusion of a patient resulted from uncontrolled infection, other autoimmune disease, pregnancy or lactation.

The chain recombines TRBV20-1 with TRBJ1-6; D is ambiguous. The starting material was peripheral blood mononuclear cells (PBMCs), obtained at new diagnosis, from a patient treated with antithyroid drugs. This clonotype originated in a man between 35 and 55 years old with Graves disease. In DNA form, the CDR3 reads TGCAGTGCTAGACCCGCACAGTCCCATAATTCACCCCTCCACTTT. It translates to CSARPAQSHNSPLHF.